This TCR beta chain was captured by sequencing in a study of naive and memory T cell subsets. Overall study results and limits: Especially in CD8 cells, naive repertoires contained a few larger clonotypes, possibly CD45RA-re-expressing memory cells.

An equimolar mix of two oligonucleotides served as the beta constant-region primer for TRBC1 and TRBC2. Nested alpha and beta constant-region primers with the SP2 primer drove four PCR rounds on ligated cDNA. TCRdb fed the UMI-ligation and nested PCR reads into MiXCR, producing one record per CDR3 protein. The data show 120,000 to 150,000 distinct CDR3 sequences, over 20% seen once. This CDR3 comprises 13 residues. Trimming pared 5 bases from V and 5 bases from J, leaving 11 bases between. Of note for this clonotype: Its specificity is unknown.

V is TRBV12-3 or TRBV12-4 and J is TRBJ2-3; perhaps TRBD2 as D (6 bases). The origin of this receptor is a human donor in good health. Sequencing was done on a sample of naive CD4+ T cells from blood. The CDR3 DNA reads as TGTGCCAGCAGTCGCTATAGCGGAGATACGCAGTATTTT. Translation: CASSRYSGDTQYF.